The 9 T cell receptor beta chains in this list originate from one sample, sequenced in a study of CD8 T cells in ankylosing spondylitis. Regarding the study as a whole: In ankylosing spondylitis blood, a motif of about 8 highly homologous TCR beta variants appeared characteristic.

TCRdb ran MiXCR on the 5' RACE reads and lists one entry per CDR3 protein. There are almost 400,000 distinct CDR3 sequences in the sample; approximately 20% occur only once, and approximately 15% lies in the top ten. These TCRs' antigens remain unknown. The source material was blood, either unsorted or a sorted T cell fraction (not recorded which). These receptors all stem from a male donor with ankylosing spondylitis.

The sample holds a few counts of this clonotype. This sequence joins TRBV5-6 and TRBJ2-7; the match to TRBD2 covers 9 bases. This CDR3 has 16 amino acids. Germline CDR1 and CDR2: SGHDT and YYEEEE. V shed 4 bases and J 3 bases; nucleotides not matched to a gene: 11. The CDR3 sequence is CASSPERLAGFYEQYF. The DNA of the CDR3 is TGTGCCAGCAGCCCCGAGAGGCTAGCGGGATTCTACGAGCAGTACTTC.

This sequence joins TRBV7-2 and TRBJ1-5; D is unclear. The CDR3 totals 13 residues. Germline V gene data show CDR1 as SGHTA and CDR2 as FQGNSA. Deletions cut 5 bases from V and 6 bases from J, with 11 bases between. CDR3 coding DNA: TGTGCCAGCAGCCGAAGGGATGGTCAGCCCCAGCATTTT. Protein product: CASSRRDGQPQHF.

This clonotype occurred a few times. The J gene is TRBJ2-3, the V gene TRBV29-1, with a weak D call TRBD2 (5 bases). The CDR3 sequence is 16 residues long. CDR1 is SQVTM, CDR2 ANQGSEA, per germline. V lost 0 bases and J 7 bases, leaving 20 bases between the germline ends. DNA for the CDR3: TGCAGCGTTGAAGATATCGGGCCCAACGGACTTTATACGCAGTATTTT. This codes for CSVEDIGPNGLYTQYF.

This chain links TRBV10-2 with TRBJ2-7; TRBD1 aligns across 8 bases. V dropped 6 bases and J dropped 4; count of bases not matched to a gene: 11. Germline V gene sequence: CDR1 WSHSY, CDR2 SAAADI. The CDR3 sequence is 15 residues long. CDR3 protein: CASRPSWTGYYEQYF. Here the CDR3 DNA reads TGCGCCAGCAGACCCTCGTGGACAGGGTATTACGAGCAGTACTTC.

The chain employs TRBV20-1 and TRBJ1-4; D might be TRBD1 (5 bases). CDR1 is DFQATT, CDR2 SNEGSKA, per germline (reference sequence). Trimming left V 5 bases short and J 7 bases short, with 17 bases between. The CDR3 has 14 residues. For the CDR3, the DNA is TGCAGTGCTCAGCCAGCAGGGAGGGGTGAAAAACTGTTTTTT. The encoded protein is CSAQPAGRGEKLFF.

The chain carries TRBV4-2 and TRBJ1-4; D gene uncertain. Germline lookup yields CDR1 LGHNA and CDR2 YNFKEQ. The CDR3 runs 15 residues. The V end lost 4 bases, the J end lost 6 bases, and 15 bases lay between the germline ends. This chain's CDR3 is CASSPPSRSDEKLFF. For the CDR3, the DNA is TGTGCCAGCAGCCCTCCAAGCAGATCGGATGAAAAACTGTTTTTT.

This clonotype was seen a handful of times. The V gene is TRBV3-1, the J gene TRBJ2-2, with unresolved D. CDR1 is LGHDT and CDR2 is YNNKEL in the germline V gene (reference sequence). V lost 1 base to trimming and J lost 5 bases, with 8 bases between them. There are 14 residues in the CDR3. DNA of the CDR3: TGTGCCAGCAGCCAAGTTGTCGGGACCGGGGAGCTGTTTTTT. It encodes CASSQVVGTGELFF. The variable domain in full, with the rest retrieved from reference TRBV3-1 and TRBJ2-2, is DTAVSQTPKYLVTQMGNDKSIKCEQNLGHDTMYWYKQDSKKFLKIMFSYNNKELIINETVPNRFSPKSPDKAHLNLHINSLELGDSAVYFCASSQVVGTGELFFGEGSRLTVL.

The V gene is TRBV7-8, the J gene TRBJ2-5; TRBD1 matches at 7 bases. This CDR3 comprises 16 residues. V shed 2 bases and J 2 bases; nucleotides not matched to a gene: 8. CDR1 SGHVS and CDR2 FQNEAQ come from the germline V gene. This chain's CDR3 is CASSLRDSGLQETQYF. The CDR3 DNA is TGTGCCAGCAGCTTAAGGGACAGCGGACTGCAAGAGACCCAGTACTTC.

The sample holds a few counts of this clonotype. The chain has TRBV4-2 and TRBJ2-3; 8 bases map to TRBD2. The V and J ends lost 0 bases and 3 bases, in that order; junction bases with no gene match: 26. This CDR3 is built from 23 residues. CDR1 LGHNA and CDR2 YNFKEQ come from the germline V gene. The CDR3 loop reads CASSQDTDRAGVTQKSTTDTQYF. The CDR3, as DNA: TGTGCCAGCAGCCAAGACACTGATCGAGCGGGAGTAACCCAGAAATCCACGACAGATACGCAGTATTTT.